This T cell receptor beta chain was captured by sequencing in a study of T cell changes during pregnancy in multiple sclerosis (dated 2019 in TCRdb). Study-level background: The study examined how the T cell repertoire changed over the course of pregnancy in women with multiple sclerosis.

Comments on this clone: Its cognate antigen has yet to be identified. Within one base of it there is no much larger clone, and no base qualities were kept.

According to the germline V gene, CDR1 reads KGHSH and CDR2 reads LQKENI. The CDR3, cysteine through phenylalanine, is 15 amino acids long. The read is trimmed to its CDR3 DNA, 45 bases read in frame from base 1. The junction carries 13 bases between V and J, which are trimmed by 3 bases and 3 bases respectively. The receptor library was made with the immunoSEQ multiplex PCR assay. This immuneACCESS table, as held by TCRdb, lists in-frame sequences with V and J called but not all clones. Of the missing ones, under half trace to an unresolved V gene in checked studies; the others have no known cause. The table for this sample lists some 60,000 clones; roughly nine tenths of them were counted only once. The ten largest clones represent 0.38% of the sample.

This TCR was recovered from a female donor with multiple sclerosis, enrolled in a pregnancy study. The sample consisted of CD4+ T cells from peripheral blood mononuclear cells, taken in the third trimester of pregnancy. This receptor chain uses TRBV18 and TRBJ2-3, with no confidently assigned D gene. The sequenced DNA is TGTGCCAGCTCACCCTTGGAGTCGGAAACAGATACGCAGTATTTT. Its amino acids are CASSPLESETDTQYF.